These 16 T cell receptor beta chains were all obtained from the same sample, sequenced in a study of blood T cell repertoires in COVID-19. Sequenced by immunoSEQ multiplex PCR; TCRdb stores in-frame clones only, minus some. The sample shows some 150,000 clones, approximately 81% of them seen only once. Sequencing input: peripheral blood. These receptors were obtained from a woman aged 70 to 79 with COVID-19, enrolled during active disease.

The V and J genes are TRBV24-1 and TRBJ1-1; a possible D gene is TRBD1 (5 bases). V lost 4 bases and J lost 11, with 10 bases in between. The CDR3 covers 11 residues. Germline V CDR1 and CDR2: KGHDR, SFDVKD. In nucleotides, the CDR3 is TGTGCCACCAGTGACCGCGGGGCGGCTTTCTTT. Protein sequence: CATSDRGAAFF.

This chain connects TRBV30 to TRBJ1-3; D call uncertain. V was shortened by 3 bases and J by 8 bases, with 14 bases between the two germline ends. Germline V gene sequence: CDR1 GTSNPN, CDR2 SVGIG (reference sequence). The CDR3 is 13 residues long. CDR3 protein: CAWRSGQHHTIYF. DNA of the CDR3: TGTGCCTGGAGGAGTGGGCAGCACCACACCATATATTTT.

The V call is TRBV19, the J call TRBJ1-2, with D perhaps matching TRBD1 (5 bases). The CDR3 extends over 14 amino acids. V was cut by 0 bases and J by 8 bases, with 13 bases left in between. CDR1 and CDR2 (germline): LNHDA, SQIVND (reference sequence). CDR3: CASSIDGATGGYTF. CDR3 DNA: TGTGCCAGTAGTATAGATGGGGCGACCGGCGGCTACACCTTC. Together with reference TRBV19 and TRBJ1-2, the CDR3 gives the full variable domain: DGGITQSPKYLFRKEGQNVTLSCEQNLNHDAMYWYRQDPGQGLRLIYYSQIVNDFQKGDIAEGYSVSREKKESFPLTVTSAQKNPTAFYLCASSIDGATGGYTFGSGTRLTVV.

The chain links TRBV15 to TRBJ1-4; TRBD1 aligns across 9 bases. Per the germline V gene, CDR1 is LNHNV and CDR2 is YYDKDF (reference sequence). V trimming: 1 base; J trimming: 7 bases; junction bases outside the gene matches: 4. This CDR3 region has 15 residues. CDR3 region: CATSRGRQGGEKLFF. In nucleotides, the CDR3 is TGTGCCACCAGCAGAGGTAGACAGGGGGGTGAAAAACTGTTTTTT.

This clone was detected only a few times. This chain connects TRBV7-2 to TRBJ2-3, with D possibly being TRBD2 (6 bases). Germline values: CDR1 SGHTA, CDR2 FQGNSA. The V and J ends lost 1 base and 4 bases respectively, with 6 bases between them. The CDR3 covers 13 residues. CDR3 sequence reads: CASSLERADTQYF. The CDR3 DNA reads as TGTGCCAGCAGCTTAGAGCGGGCAGATACGCAGTATTTT.

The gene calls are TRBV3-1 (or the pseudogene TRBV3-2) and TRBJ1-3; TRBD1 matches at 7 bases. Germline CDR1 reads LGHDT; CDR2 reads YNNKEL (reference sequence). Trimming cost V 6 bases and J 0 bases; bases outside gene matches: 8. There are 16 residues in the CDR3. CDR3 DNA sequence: TGTGCCAGCAGGAGGGACAGCGCATCCTCTGGAAACACCATATATTTT. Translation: CASRRDSASSGNTIYF.

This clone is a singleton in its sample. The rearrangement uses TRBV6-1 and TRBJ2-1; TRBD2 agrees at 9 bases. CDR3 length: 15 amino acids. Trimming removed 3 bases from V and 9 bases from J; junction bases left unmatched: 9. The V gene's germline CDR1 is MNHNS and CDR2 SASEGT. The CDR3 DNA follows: TGTGCCAGCAGTGACCCGGGGCGGGAGGGGCGTGAGCAGTTCTTC. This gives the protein CASSDPGREGREQFF.

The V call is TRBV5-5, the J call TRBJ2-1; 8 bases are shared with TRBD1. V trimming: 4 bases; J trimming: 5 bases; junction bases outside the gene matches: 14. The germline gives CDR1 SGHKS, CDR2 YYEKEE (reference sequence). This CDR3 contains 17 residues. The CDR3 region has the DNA TGTGCCAGCAGCCGGCGGGACACGGGACAGGTGAACAATGAGCAGTTCTTC. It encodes CASSRRDTGQVNNEQFF.

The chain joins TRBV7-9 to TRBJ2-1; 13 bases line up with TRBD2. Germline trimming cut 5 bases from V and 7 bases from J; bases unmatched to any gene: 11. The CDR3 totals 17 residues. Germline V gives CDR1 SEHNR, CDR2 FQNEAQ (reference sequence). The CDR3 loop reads CASSPRGTSGILNEQFF. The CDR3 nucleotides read TGTGCCAGCAGCCCCAGGGGGACTAGCGGGATACTAAATGAGCAGTTCTTC.

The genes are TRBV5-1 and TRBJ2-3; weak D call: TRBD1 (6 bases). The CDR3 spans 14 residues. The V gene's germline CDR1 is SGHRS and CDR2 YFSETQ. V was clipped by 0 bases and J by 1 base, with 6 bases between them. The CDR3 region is CASSLEGGTDTQYF. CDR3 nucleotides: TGCGCCAGCAGCTTGGAGGGGGGCACAGATACGCAGTATTTT.

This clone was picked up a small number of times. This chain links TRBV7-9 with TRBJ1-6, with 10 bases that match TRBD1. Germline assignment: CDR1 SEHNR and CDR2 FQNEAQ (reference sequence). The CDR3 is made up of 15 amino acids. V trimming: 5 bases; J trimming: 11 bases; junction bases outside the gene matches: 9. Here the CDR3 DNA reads TGTGCCAGCAGCCCCGGGACAGGGGAAGGGGCACCCCTCCACTTT. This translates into CASSPGTGEGAPLHF.

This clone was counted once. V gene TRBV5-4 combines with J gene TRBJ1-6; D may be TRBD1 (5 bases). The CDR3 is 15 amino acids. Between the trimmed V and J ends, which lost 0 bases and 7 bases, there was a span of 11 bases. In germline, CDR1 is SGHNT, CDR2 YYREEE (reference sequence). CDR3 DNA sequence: TGTGCCAGCAGCTTGGGGGGAGGGGAGAATTCACCCCTCCACTTT. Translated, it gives CASSLGGGENSPLHF.

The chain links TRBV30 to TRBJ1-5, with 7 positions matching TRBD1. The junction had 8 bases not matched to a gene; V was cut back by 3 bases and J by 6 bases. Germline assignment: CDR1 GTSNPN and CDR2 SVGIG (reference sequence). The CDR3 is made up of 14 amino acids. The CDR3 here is CAWSGQGESQPQHF. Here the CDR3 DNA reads TGTGCCTGGAGCGGTCAGGGGGAAAGTCAGCCCCAGCATTTT. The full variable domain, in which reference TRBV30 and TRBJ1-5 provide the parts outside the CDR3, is SQTIHQWPATLVQPVGSPLSLECTVEGTSNPNLYWYRQAAGRGLQLLFYSVGIGQISSEVPQNLSASRPQDRQFILSSKKLLLSDSGFYLCAWSGQGESQPQHFGDGTRLSIL.

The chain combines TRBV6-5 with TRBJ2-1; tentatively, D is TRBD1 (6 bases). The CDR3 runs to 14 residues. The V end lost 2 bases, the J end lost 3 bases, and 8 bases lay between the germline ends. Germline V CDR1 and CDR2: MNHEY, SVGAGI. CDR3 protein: CASSYGQHYNEQFF. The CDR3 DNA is TGTGCCAGCAGTTACGGACAGCACTACAATGAGCAGTTCTTC.

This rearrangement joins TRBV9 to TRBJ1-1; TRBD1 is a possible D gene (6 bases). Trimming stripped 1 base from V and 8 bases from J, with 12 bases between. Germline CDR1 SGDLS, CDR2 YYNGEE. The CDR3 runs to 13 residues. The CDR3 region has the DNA TGTGCCAGCAGCGTAACTTTAGACAGGGAAGCTTTCTTT. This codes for CASSVTLDREAFF.

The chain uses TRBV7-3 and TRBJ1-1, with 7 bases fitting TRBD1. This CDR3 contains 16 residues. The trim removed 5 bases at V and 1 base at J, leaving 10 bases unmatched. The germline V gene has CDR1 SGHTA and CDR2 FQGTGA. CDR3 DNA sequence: TGTGCCAGCAGCCCCCAGGGGGGCCGAACGAACACTGAAGCTTTCTTT. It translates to CASSPQGGRTNTEAFF.